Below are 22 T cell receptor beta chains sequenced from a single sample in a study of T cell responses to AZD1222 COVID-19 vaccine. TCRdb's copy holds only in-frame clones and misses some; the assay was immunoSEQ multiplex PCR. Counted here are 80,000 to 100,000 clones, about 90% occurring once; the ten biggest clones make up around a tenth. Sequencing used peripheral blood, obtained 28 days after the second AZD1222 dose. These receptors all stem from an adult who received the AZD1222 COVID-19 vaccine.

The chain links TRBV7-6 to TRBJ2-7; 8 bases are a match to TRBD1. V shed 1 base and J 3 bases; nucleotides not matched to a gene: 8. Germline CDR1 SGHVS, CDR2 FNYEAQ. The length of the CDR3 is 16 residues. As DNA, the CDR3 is TGTGCCAGCAGCTTAGGTCACAGGGGGGAGTACTACGAGCAGTACTTC. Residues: CASSLGHRGEYYEQYF.

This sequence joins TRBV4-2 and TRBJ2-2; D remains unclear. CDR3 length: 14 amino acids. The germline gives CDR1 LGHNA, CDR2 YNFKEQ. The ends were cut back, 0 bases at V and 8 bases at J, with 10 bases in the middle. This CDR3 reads CASSQDQESGELFF. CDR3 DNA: TGTGCCAGCAGCCAAGACCAAGAATCGGGGGAGCTGTTTTTT.

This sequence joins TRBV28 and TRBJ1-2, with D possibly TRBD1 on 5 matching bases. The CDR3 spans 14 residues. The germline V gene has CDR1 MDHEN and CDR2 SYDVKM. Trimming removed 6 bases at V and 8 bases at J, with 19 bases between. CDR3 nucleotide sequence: TGTGCCAGCAGATCCATCCCCCGGGGGAAAGGCTACACCTTC. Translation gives CASRSIPRGKGYTF.

The CDR3, as DNA: TGCGCCAGCAGCTTGGCCTCGGGAGTCGAGACCCAGTACTTC. Its protein product is CASSLASGVETQYF. The rearrangement joins TRBV5-1 to TRBJ2-5, with D possibly TRBD2 on 6 matching bases. This CDR3 region has 14 residues. V shed 0 bases and J shed 5 bases, with 11 bases lying between them. Germline CDR1 is SGHRS and CDR2 is YFSETQ.

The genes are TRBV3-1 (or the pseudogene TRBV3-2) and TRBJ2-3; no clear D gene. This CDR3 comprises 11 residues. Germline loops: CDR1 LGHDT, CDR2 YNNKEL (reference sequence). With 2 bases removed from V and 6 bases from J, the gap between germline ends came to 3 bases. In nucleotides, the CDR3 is TGTGCCAGCAGCCAATCGGATACGCAGTATTTT. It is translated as CASSQSDTQYF.

CDR3 amino acids: CASSFKGGGNTIYF. The CDR3 bases are TGTGCCAGCAGTTTTAAGGGTGGTGGAAACACCATATATTTT. The chain combines TRBV28 with TRBJ1-3; D uncertain. CDR3 length: 14 amino acids. V was shortened by 3 bases and J by 3 bases, with 9 bases between the two germline ends. Germline loops: CDR1 MDHEN, CDR2 SYDVKM.

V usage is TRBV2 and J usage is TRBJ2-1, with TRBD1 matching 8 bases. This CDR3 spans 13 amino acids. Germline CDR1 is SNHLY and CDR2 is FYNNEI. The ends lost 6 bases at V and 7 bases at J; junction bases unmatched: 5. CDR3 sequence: CASSGQGGNEQFF. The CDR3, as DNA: TGTGCCAGCAGCGGACAGGGTGGTAATGAGCAGTTCTTC.

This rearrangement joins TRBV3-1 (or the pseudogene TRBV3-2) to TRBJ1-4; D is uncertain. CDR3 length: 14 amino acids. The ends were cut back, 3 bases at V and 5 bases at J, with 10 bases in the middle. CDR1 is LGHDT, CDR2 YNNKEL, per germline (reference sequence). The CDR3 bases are TGTGCCAGCAGCCAGCGGGGAGCCAATGAAAAACTGTTTTTT. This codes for CASSQRGANEKLFF.

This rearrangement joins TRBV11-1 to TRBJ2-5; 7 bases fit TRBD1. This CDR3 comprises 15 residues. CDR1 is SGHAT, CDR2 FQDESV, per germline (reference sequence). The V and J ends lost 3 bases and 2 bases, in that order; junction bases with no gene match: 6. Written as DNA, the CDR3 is TGTGCCAGCAGCTTCGGACAGGTTGTGCAAGAGACCCAGTACTTC. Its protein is CASSFGQVVQETQYF.

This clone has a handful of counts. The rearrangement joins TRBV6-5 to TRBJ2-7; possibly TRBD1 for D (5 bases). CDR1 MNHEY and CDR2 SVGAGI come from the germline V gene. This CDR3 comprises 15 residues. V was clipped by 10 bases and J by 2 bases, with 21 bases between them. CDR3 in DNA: TGTGCCACCACCGACAGAATCGACGGTCCCTACGAGCAGTACTTC. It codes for CATTDRIDGPYEQYF.

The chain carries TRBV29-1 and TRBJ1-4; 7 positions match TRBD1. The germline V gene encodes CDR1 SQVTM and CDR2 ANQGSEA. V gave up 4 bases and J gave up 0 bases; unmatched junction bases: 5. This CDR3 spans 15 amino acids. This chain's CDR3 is CSVAGTAATNEKLFF. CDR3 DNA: TGCAGCGTTGCTGGGACAGCTGCAACTAATGAAAAACTGTTTTTT.

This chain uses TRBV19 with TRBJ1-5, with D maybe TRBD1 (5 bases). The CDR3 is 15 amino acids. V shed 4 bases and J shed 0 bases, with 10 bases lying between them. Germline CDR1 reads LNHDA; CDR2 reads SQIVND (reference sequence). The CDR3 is CASSRGVYSNQPQHF. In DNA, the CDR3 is TGTGCCAGTAGTAGAGGGGTCTATAGCAATCAGCCCCAGCATTTT.

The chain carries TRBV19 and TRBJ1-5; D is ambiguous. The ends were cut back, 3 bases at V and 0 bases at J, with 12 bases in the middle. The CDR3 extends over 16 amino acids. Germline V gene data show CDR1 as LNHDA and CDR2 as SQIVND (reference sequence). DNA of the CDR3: TGTGCCAGTAGTATTAATGCGGGTGGTAGCAATCAGCCCCAGCATTTT. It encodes CASSINAGGSNQPQHF.

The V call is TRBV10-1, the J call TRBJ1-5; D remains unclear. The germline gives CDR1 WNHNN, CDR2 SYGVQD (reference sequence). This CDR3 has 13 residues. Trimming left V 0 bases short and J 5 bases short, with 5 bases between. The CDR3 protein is CASSESRDQPQHF. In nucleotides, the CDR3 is TGCGCCAGCAGTGAGTCCCGGGATCAGCCCCAGCATTTT.

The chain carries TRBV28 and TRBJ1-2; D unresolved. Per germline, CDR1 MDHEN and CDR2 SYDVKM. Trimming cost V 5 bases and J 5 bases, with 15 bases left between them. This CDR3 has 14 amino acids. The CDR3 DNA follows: TGTGCCAGCAGTACCTGGACCGCGAATTATGGCTACACCTTC. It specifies CASSTWTANYGYTF.

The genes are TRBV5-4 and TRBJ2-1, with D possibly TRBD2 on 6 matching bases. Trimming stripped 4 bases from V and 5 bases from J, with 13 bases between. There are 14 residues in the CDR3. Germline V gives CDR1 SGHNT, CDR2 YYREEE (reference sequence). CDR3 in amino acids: CASSPSGRNNEQFF. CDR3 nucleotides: TGTGCCAGCAGCCCTAGTGGGAGGAACAATGAGCAGTTCTTC.

CDR3 nucleotide sequence: TGTGCCACTTCCAGGGCATCTGGAAACACCATATATTTT. It yields the protein CATSRASGNTIYF. This chain joins TRBV6-5 and TRBJ1-3; possible D gene TRBD1, 5 bases. Germline CDR1 MNHEY, CDR2 SVGAGI. The CDR3 contains 13 residues. V was cut by 10 bases and J by 1 base, with 11 bases left in between.

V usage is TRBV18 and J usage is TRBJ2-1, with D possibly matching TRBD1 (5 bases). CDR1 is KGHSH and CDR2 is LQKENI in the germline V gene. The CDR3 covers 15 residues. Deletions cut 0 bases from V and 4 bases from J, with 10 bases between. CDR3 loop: CASSPPDSQYNEQFF. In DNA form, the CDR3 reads TGTGCCAGCTCACCACCAGACAGCCAATACAATGAGCAGTTCTTC.

Written as DNA, the CDR3 is TGTGCCAGCAGCTTGGCCAACCCGGGACAGGGGTCTGGGGCTGGAAACACCATATATTTT. Translating it yields CASSLANPGQGSGAGNTIYF. The chain carries TRBV5-5 and TRBJ1-3; 10 bases agree with TRBD1. Germline V gene lookup returns CDR1 SGHKS and CDR2 YYEKEE (reference sequence). With V trimmed by 0 bases and J by 2 bases, 14 bases remained unmatched. The CDR3 length is 20 residues. Using reference TRBV5-5 and TRBJ1-3 for the parts outside the CDR3, the full variable domain is DAGVTQSPTHLIKTRGQQVTLRCSPISGHKSVSWYQQVLGQGPQFIFQYYEKEERGRGNFPDRFSARQFPNYSSELNVNALLLGDSALYLCASSLANPGQGSGAGNTIYFGEGSWLTVV.

In DNA, the CDR3 is TGTGCTAGTGGTTTGAGGGGACAGAACACTGAAGCTTTCTTT. Its protein is CASGLRGQNTEAFF. The chain has TRBV12-5 and TRBJ1-1; possible D gene TRBD1, 6 bases. With 2 bases removed from V and 1 base from J, the gap between germline ends came to 8 bases. In germline, CDR1 is LGHNT, CDR2 FRNRAP. The CDR3 runs 14 residues.

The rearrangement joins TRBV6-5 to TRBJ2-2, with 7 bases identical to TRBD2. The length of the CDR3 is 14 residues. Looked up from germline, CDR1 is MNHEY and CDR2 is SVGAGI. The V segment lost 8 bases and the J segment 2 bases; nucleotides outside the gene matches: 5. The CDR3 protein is CASASGRNTGELFF. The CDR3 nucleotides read TGTGCCAGCGCTAGCGGACGAAACACCGGGGAGCTGTTTTTT.

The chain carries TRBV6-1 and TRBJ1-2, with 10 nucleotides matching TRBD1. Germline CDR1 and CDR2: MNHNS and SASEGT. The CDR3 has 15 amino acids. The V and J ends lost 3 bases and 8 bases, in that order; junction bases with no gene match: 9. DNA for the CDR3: TGTGCCAGCAGTGACGCACCCGGGACAGGGGACGGCTACACCTTC. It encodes CASSDAPGTGDGYTF.